Included here is one T cell receptor beta chain sequence, with context. Its antigen specificity is not known. A read error may account for a junction end that differs from germline. The germline V gene specifies LGHNA as CDR1 and YSLEER as CDR2. There are 15 amino acids in the CDR3, from cysteine to phenylalanine inclusive. Only the CDR3 part of the read is kept: 45 bases, read in frame from the first base. This record belongs to a study of neurological immune-mediated disorders (dated by TCRdb to 2018 to 2020). A note on the overall study: Peripheral blood TCR-beta repertoires from HTLV-I-associated myelopathy (HAM/TSP) patients, multiple sclerosis patients and healthy controls were compared by UMI-based sequencing. Longitudinal samples, technical triplicates and paired sorted CD4+ and CD8+ T-cell subsets, alongside PBMC samples, were included among the approximately 98 TCR-beta libraries. Each longitudinal HAM/TSP and healthy donor was sampled at 3 time-points spaced at roughly 3-45 month intervals. The cohort included some 66 subjects: some 15 with HAM/TSP, approximately 34 with multiple sclerosis, and 20 or so healthy controls.

What the study reported, not specific to this receptor: TCR clonal expansion was highest in HAM/TSP patients and lowest in MS patients, with MS patients falling below even healthy controls. No identical CDR3 amino acid sequences were found to be shared among expanded clones across subjects, suggesting that TCR-beta repertoires were private in all groups.

cDNA synthesis used template-switch 5'RACE with a primer carrying a 10-nucleotide random unique molecular identifier tagging each TCR transcript. Each sequencing run produced over 160 million TCR-beta sequences covering 15-18 subjects. The RNeasy kit was used to extract total RNA. The KAPA Real-time Library Amplification kit was used to amplify TCR-beta VDJ regions with primers for the TCR constant region and the 5'RACE anchor. Sample indexes and Illumina adaptors were added in a first PCR, and a second PCR then increased library yield. After Ampure bead purification, the roughly 650 bp TCR product was size-selected on a 2% E-gel SizeSelection system. Before pooling, library quality was checked on a Bioanalyzer, concentration was measured with Qubit, and libraries were quantified with the Kapa Library Quantification kit. Paired-end 2 x 150 bp sequencing of the libraries was performed on an Illumina HiSeq 2500. To increase sequence diversity, roughly 24-30% phiX was spiked into each library pool. In the authors' own workflow: Quality-filtered reads were processed with the UMI-based MiGEC pipeline, which removed over 75% of raw TCR sequences during error correction. IMGT germline references were used for alignment of VDJ genes, and clonotypes were defined by a unique CDR3 amino acid sequence together with V-J genes. Clonal expansion, Shannon diversity and CDR3 relatedness (CalcPairwiseDistances, ClusterSamples) were evaluated with VDJtools, and phylogenetic trees were built with CLCbio workbench. Expanded clones were defined as having at least 8 unique UMIs, based on coefficient-of-variation modelling across technical triplicates. TCRdb passed the public sequencing reads through fastp at Q25 and MiXCR, retaining productive beta sequences. A single entry per CDR3 protein holds the most common genes and DNA from its merged rows. The V and J calls and clone size come from TCRdb's table, not from the authors' own analysis. The sample table shows around 49,000 distinct CDR3 sequences, and about 13% are seen once. Jointly, the top ten make up approximately 10% of the sample.

The label giving this sample's time point can be read as: longitudinal time-point 3. For the unsorted PBMC libraries, 2 million PBMCs were stored in RNAlater at -80 degrees C until RNA extraction and were used to generate the libraries. Peripheral blood was subjected to Ficoll-Hypaque density gradient centrifugation to isolate PBMCs, which were then cryopreserved in liquid nitrogen. The material sequenced was PBMCs. This clonotype was sampled from a male donor with HTLV-1-associated myelopathy (HAM/TSP). This chain joins TRBV4-3 to TRBJ1-2; D gene: possibly TRBD1, on 6 matching bases. The base sequence is TGCGCCAGTAGCCAAGAAGTAACAGGGTTGAGCGGCTTCACCTTC. It translates to CASSQEVTGLSGFTF.